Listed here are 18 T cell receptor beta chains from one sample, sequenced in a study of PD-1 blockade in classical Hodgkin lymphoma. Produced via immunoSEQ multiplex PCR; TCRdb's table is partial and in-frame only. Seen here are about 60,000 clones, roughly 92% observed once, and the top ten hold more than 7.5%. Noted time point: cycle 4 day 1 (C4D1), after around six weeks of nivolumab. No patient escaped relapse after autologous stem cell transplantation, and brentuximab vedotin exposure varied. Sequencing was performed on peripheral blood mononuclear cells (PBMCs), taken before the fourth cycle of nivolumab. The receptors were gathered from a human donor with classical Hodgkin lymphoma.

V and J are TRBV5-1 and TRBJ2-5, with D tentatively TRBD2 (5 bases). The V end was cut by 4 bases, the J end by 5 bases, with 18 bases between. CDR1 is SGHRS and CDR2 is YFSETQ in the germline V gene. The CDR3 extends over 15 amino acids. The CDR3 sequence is CASSPGGGQEETQYF. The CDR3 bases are TGCGCCAGCAGCCCTGGAGGCGGTCAGGAGGAGACCCAGTACTTC.

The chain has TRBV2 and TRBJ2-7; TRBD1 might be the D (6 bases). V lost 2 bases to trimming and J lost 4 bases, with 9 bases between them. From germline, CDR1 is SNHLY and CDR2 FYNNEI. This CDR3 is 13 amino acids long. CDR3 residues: CASSEPGTYEQYF. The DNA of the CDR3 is TGTGCCAGCAGTGAACCGGGGACATACGAGCAGTACTTC.

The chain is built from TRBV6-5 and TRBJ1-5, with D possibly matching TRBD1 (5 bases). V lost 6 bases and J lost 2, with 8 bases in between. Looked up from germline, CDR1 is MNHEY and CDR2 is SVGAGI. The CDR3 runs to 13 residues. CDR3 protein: CASRGAGNQPQHF. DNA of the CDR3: TGTGCCAGCAGAGGGGCCGGCAATCAGCCCCAGCATTTT.

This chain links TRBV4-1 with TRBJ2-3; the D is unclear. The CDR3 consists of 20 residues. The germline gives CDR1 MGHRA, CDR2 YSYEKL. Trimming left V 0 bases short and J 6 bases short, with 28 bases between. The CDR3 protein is CASSQDPLWGGKIELDTQYF. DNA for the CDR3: TGCGCCAGCAGCCAAGACCCACTCTGGGGTGGTAAAATCGAATTGGATACGCAGTATTTT.

The CDR3 loop is CASRGVEHNQPQHF. The CDR3 DNA follows: TGTGCCAGCAGAGGGGTTGAACACAATCAGCCCCAGCATTTT. The chain has TRBV6-1 and TRBJ1-5; weak D call: TRBD1 (5 bases). Per the germline V gene, CDR1 is MNHNS and CDR2 is SASEGT. This CDR3 has 14 residues. V dropped 6 bases and J dropped 3 bases, with 12 bases sitting between them.

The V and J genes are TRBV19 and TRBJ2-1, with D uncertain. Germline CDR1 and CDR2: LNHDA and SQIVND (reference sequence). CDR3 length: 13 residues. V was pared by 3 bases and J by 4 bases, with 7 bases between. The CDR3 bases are TGTGCCAGTAGTATCTCCATTTACAATGAGCAGTTCTTC. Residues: CASSISIYNEQFF.

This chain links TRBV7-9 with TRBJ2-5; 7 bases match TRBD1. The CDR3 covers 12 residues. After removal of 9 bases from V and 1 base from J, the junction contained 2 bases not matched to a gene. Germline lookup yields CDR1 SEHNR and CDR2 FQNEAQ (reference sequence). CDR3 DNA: TGTGCCAGTCACAGGGGCCAAGAGACCCAGTACTTC. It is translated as CASHRGQETQYF.

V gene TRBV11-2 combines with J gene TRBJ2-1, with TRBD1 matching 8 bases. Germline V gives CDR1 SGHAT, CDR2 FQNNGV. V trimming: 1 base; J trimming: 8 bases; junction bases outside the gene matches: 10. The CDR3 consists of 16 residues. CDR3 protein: CASSLVRGAGGDEQFF. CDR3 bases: TGTGCCAGCAGCTTAGTGAGGGGGGCAGGGGGCGATGAGCAGTTCTTC.

The CDR3 nucleotides are TGTGCCAGCAGCTTAGTCTTAGGGCGGGAGTCGGATGAGCAGTTCTTC. Protein product: CASSLVLGRESDEQFF. The chain links TRBV7-9 to TRBJ2-1; 7 bases line up with TRBD2. The V gene's germline CDR1 is SEHNR and CDR2 FQNEAQ (reference sequence). The ends lost 1 base at V and 8 bases at J; junction bases unmatched: 11. The CDR3 consists of 16 residues. Supplemented by reference TRBV7-9 and TRBJ2-1, the full variable domain reads DTGVSQNPRHKITKRGQNVTFRCDPISEHNRLYWYRQTLGQGPEFLTYFQNEAQLEKSRLLSDRFSAERPKGSFSTLEIQRTEQGDSAMYLCASSLVLGRESDEQFFGPGTRLTVL.

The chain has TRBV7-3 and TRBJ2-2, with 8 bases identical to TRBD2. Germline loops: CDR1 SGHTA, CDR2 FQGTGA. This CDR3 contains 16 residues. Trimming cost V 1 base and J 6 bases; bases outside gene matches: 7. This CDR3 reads CASSLNSPGGAGELFF. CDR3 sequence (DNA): TGTGCCAGCAGCTTAAATTCCCCGGGAGGGGCCGGGGAGCTGTTTTTT.

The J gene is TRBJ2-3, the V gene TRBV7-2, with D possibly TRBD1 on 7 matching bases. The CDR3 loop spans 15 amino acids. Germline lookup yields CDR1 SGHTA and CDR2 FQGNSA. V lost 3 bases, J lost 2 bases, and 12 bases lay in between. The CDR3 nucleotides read TGTGCCAGCAGCTTGGCGGGACAGTCCACAGATACGCAGTATTTT. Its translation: CASSLAGQSTDTQYF.

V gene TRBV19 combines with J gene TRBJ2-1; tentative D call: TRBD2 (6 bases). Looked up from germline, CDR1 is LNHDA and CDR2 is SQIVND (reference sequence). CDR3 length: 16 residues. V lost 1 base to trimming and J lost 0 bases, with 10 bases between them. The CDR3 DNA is TGTGCCAGTAGTATAGCGGCGGGAAGCTCCTACAATGAGCAGTTCTTC. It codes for CASSIAAGSSYNEQFF.

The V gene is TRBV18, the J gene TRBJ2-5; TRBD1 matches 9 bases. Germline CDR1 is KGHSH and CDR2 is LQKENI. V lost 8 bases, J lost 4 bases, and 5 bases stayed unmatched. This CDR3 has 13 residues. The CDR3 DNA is TGTGCCAGCCGGACAGGGGCGGCAGAGACCCAGTACTTC. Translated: CASRTGAAETQYF.

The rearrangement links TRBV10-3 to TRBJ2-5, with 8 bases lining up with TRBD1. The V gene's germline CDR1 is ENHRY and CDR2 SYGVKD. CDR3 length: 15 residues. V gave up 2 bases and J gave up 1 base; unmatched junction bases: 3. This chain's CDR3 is CAISEVGTGQETQYF. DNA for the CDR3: TGTGCCATCAGTGAGGTCGGGACAGGCCAAGAGACCCAGTACTTC.

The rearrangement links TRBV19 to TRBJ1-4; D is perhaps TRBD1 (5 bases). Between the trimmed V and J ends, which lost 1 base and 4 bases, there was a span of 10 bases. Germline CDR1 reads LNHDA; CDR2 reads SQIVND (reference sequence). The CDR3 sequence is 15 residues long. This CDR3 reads CASSIVAGSNEKLFF. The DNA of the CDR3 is TGTGCCAGTAGTATAGTAGCAGGGAGTAATGAAAAACTGTTTTTT.

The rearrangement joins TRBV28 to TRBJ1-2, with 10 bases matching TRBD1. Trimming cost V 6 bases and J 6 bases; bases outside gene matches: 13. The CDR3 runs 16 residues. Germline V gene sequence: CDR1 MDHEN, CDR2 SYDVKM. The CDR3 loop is CASSQPTGTGEDGYTF. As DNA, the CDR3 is TGTGCCAGCAGCCAACCCACCGGGACAGGGGAGGATGGCTACACCTTC.

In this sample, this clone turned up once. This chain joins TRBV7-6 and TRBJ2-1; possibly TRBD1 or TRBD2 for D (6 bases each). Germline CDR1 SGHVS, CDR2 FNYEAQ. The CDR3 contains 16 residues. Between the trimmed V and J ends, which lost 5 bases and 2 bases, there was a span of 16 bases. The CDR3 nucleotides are TGTGCCAGCAGCGGGAAGGGGGGCCCTACCTACAATGAGCAGTTCTTC. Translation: CASSGKGGPTYNEQFF.

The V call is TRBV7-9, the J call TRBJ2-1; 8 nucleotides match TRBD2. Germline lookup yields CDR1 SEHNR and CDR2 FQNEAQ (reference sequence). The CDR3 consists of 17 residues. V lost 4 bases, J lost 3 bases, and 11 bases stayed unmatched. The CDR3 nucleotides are TGTGCCAGCAGCTCCCTAGCGGGCGCGGAGGACTACAATGAGCAGTTCTTC. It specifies CASSSLAGAEDYNEQFF.